The rows below give T cell receptor beta chains drawn from one sample of a study of cytomegalovirus exposure and HLA in healthy donors. This table comes from immunoSEQ multiplex PCR, and its TCRdb copy is limited to in-frame clones, with some not included. The sample yields around 120,000 clones, 9% to 10% seen once. Sequencing used PBMCs. The receptors originated from a man aged 30 to 39 in good health and CMV-seronegative. CDR3s include the opening cysteine and the closing phenylalanine or tryptophan. Each record gives: clone size, D gene, J gene, V gene, CDR3 DNA, CDR3 protein. A D gene is named only where the DNA matches it firmly. A clone size is listed for some rows: how often the clone was seen (once, few, many), or a class if it is expanded.

NA	NA	TRBJ1-3	TRBV7-8	TGTGCCAGCAGCTTAGTTTCAGCGTCTGGAAACACCATATATTTT	CASSLVSASGNTIYF
few	TRBD2	TRBJ2-1	TRBV4-1	TGCGCCAGCAGCCAACCAACTAGCGGGGGGTTAACGGTCTTC	CASSQPTSGGLTVF
NA	TRBD2	TRBJ2-3	TRBV19	TGTGCCAGTAGTATCATAGCGGGAGGCGGCGCAGATACGCAGTATTTT	CASSIIAGGGADTQYF
few	TRBD1	TRBJ1-2	TRBV19	TGTGCCAGTAGTGTAACCCTGGGACAGGGGGTTGGGGATGGCTACACCTTC	CASSVTLGQGVGDGYTF
few	NA	TRBJ2-7	TRBV5-6	TGTGCCAGCAGCTTATTTTTGGCCGAGCAGTACTTC	CASSLFLAEQYF
NA	NA	TRBJ1-1	TRBV5-1	TGCGCCAGCCGGGGTTTGAACACTGAAGCTTTCTTT	CASRGLNTEAFF
NA	NA	TRBJ2-7	TRBV6-5	TGTGCCAGCAGTTTGGCGGGATACGAGCAGTACTTC	CASSLAGYEQYF
NA	NA	TRBJ2-4	TRBV7-2	TGTGCCAGCAGCTACCGGACACTTCTAGCCAAAAACATTCAGTACTTC	CASSYRTLLAKNIQYF
NA	TRBD2	TRBJ2-2	TRBV28	TGTGCCAGCAGTTTATGGGGGGGGACCGGGGAGCTGTTTTTT	CASSLWGGTGELFF
few	TRBD1	TRBJ2-7	TRBV5-6	TGTGCCAGCAGCCTCCCTCCTCGGACAGGATCCTACGAGCAGTACTTC	CASSLPPRTGSYEQYF
few	NA	TRBJ2-3	TRBV29-1	TGCAGCGTTGACGGGGTCGGCGGAAACACAGATACGCAGTATTTT	CSVDGVGGNTDTQYF
NA	NA	TRBJ2-7	TRBV7-9	TGTGCCAGCAGCTTCGGGGCTGGGACACCAATCTACGAGCAGTACTTC	CASSFGAGTPIYEQYF
few	TRBD1	TRBJ1-3	TRBV5-1	TGCGCCAGCACCGAGGACAGGCGCTCTGGAAACACCATATATTTT	CASTEDRRSGNTIYF
few	NA	TRBJ1-2	TRBV6-6	TGTGCCAGCAGGCCACGAGCTAACTATGGCTACACCTTC	CASRPRANYGYTF
NA	TRBD1	TRBJ1-5	TRBV6-1	TGTGCCAGCAGTGAGACAGGGGGCAGCAATCAGCCCCAGCATTTT	CASSETGGSNQPQHF
few	TRBD1	TRBJ1-5	TRBV19	TGTGCCAGTACTTATAGTGCCAGGGGGCACCTGAAGCCCCAGCATTTT	CASTYSARGHLKPQHF
medium-sized	NA	TRBJ2-6	TRBV30	TGTGCCTGGAGTGTAGGGGGCTCTGGGGCCAACGTCCTGACTTTC	CAWSVGGSGANVLTF
few	NA	TRBJ2-7	TRBV6-5	TGTGCCAGCAGTTTGGGGAGTCCCTACGAGCAGTACTTC	CASSLGSPYEQYF
few	TRBD1	TRBJ2-3	TRBV7-9	TGTGCCAGCAGCTGGGGACAGGGCGCAGATACGCAGTATTTT	CASSWGQGADTQYF
few	TRBD1	TRBJ2-5	TRBV4-1	TGCGCCAGCAGCCCGGACAGGGAAGAGACCCAGTACTTC	CASSPDREETQYF
few	NA	TRBJ2-3	TRBV7-9	TGTGCCAGCAGCTTAGGGAGCGGACTAAGCACAGATACGCAGTATTTT	CASSLGSGLSTDTQYF
once	TRBD2	TRBJ2-5	TRBV7-9	TGTGCCAGCAGCTTAAAGCTCGGGGGAGGGAAAGAAGAGACCCAGTACTTC	CASSLKLGGGKEETQYF
few	NA	TRBJ1-1	TRBV10-3	TGTGCCATCAGTGCGGGACTAGCGAACACTGAAGCTTTCTTT	CAISAGLANTEAFF
few	NA	TRBJ2-3	TRBV7-9	TGTGCCAGCAGCTTGGCCAGAGGAATAGATACGCAGTATTTT	CASSLARGIDTQYF
NA	TRBD2	TRBJ2-2	TRBV5-1	TGCGCCAGCAGCACCGTAGCGGGGGCCCTTAACACCGGGGAGCTGTTTTTT	CASSTVAGALNTGELFF
NA	TRBD1	TRBJ1-1	TRBV5-1	TGCGCCAGCAGCTTGGAGACAGGGGGCCGTACTGAAGCTTTCTTT	CASSLETGGRTEAFF
NA	NA	TRBJ1-1	TRBV18	TGTGCCAGCTCACCACTATTGGGGGCCGGCACTGAAGCTTTCTTT	CASSPLLGAGTEAFF
few	NA	TRBJ2-1	TRBV25-1	TGTGCCAGCACCATAACAGGAGCCTACAATGAGCAGTTCTTC	CASTITGAYNEQFF
NA	TRBD1	TRBJ2-2	TRBV18	TGTGCCAGCTCACCCCGGGTAGGGGGCCCCACCGGGGAGCTGTTTTTT	CASSPRVGGPTGELFF
NA	NA	TRBJ1-5	TRBV2	TGTGCCAGCAGTACAGGGATCATTAGCAATCAGCCCCAGCATTTT	CASSTGIISNQPQHF
few	TRBD1	TRBJ1-1	TRBV19	TGTGCCAGTAGTACTCGTCCGGGACAGAAGGGAAGCAATTACGGAGCTTTCTTT	CASSTRPGQKGSNYGAFF
few	TRBD1	TRBJ2-2	TRBV7-9	TGTGCCAGCAGCCTCGGGACAGGGCGACGCGGGGAGCTGTTTTTT	CASSLGTGRRGELFF
NA	TRBD1	TRBJ1-5	TRBV19	TGTGCCCTTGGGCCAGGGGGAAAGAGCAATCAGCCCCAGCATTTT	CALGPGGKSNQPQHF
NA	TRBD1	TRBJ2-1	TRBV11-2	TGTGCCAGCAGCTTAGGATACGGACAGGGAAATGAGCAGTTCTTC	CASSLGYGQGNEQFF
few	TRBD2	TRBJ2-7	TRBV10-3	TGTGCCATCAGTGAGCGGGGGGTGGAGCAGTACTTC	CAISERGVEQYF
few	NA	TRBJ1-2	TRBV20-1	TGCAGTGCTAGTCCGGGCTACACCTTC	CSASPGYTF
NA	NA	TRBJ1-1	TRBV7-8	TGTGCCAGCAGCCCAGGTGACGACAGAGCCACTGAAGCTTTCTTT	CASSPGDDRATEAFF
NA	TRBD1	TRBJ1-1	TRBV6-5	TGTGCCAGCAGTTACGGGACAGGGTGGACTGAAGCTTTCTTT	CASSYGTGWTEAFF
few	NA	TRBJ2-6	TRBV6-1	TGTGCCAGCAGAAGACTGGGGGCCAACGTCCTGACTTTC	CASRRLGANVLTF
few	TRBD1	TRBJ2-1	TRBV27	TGTGCCAGCAGGGAGACAGGGCGGGATGAGCAGTTCTTC	CASRETGRDEQFF
few	TRBD1	TRBJ2-5	TRBV28	TGTGCCAGCAGCCTTACAGGGGGCGGGGAGACCCAGTACTTC	CASSLTGGGETQYF
few	TRBD1	TRBJ2-7	TRBV2	TGTGCCAGCAGGCCCGTAGGGACAGGTCCCGAGCAGTACTTC	CASRPVGTGPEQYF
NA	TRBD2	TRBJ2-3	TRBV12-5	TGTGCTAGTGGCTCTGGGGCGGGAGGGTCAGATACGCAGTATTTT	CASGSGAGGSDTQYF
NA	TRBD1	TRBJ2-1	TRBV9	TGTGCCAGCAGCGGGTCCCCAAGGACAGGGGTTTCAAATGAGCAGTTCTTC	CASSGSPRTGVSNEQFF
NA	TRBD1	TRBJ2-7	TRBV5-1	TGCGCCAGCAGCGCAGGGGGAAAGGGTACCTACGAGCAGTACTTC	CASSAGGKGTYEQYF
few	TRBD1	TRBJ2-7	TRBV18	TGTGCCAGCTCAACAGGGGTCAGCTCCTACGAGCAGTACTTC	CASSTGVSSYEQYF
NA	NA	TRBJ1-1	TRBV6-6	TGTGCCAGCAGTAACCCCCCCGGAGGGAACCCTGAAGCTTTCTTT	CASSNPPGGNPEAFF
few	NA	TRBJ2-5	TRBV5-6	TGTGCCAGCAGCTTGGACCTGGGCGAGAGAGAGACCCAGTACTTC	CASSLDLGERETQYF
NA	NA	TRBJ2-7	TRBV5-1	TGCGCCAGCAGCTTGGAGTGGCCGCCCTACGAGCAGTACTTC	CASSLEWPPYEQYF
NA	NA	TRBJ2-5	TRBV7-2	TGTGCCAGCAGCCTCCGCCAGGAGACCCAGTACTTC	CASSLRQETQYF
NA	NA	TRBJ1-3	TRBV7-2	TGTGCCAGCAGCACGACAGTCGGAAACACCATATATTTT	CASSTTVGNTIYF
few	TRBD1	TRBJ2-1	TRBV28	TGTGCCAGCAGTTTAGAACTCCCCGGGACAGATACCTACAATGAGCAGTTCTTC	CASSLELPGTDTYNEQFF
NA	NA	TRBJ2-3	TRBV14	TGTGCCAGCAGCCCCCTCCCAGATACGCAGTATTTT	CASSPLPDTQYF
NA	TRBD1	TRBJ1-6	TRBV5-4	TGTGCCAGCAGCTACCGGGACAGAAGTTATTCACCCCTCCACTTT	CASSYRDRSYSPLHF
few	NA	TRBJ1-5	TRBV18	TGTGCCAGCTCACCCGCGTACAGGGTTGAGAGCAATCAGCCCCAGCATTTT	CASSPAYRVESNQPQHF
few	TRBD2	TRBJ2-5	TRBV9	TGTGCCAGCAGCAAGTCGCTAGCGGGGGCCGGGGAAGAGACCCAGTACTTC	CASSKSLAGAGEETQYF
few	NA	TRBJ2-1	TRBV5-8	TGTGCCAGCAGCTTGGGTCCAGGGCTCTACAATGAGCAGTTCTTC	CASSLGPGLYNEQFF
few	NA	TRBJ1-5	TRBV29-1	TGCAGCGTTGGTGGTTTAGGGGATCAGCCCCAGCATTTT	CSVGGLGDQPQHF
NA	NA	TRBJ2-1	TRBV7-7	TGTGCTAGAAGCTTAGTTCAGCGGGCGGAGCAGTTCTTC	CARSLVQRAEQFF